These 24 T cell receptor beta chains share one sample of origin, sequenced in a study of shared clonotypes between healthy human individuals (dated by TCRdb to about 2020). Receptors were amplified or captured by the immunoSEQ multiplex PCR assay. The source is immuneACCESS, and TCRdb retained only in-frame sequences with V and J called. Part of the clones is not carried over; for the studies checked, unresolved V genes explain less than half of this, and the remainder is unexplained. This sample gives 1.5 million to 2.5 million clones in total; about 95% of them show up just once. 1.2% of the sample comes from the top ten. CD8 naive samples were CD45RO-negative cells positively selected for CCR7, giving a CD45RA+CCR7+ population that excluded TemRA cells. The specimen sequenced was naive CD8+ T cells sorted from blood. Read against the paper, the sample's cell subset or site label means: CD45RA+CCR7+. The receptors originated from a man in his late teens or twenties in good health.

On this clone itself: This same CDR3 is encoded by further DNA sequences in the sample. The V call is TRBV7-9, the J call TRBJ2-5; 10 nucleotides line up with TRBD2. V shed 5 bases and J 3 bases; nucleotides not matched to a gene: 6. The CDR3 sequence is 15 residues long. Looked up from germline, CDR1 is SEHNR and CDR2 is FQNEAQ (reference sequence). The CDR3 region is CASSLGLAEEETQYF. CDR3 DNA: TGTGCCAGCAGCCTCGGACTAGCGGAGGAAGAGACCCAGTACTTC.

The chain recombines TRBV19 with TRBJ2-3; 9 nucleotides match TRBD1. In germline, CDR1 is LNHDA, CDR2 SQIVND (reference sequence). J was trimmed by 0 bases and V by 7 bases; bases with no gene match: 5. The CDR3 runs to 15 residues. The CDR3 DNA is TGTGCCAGTACCGGGGACAGGGCTAGCACAGATACGCAGTATTTT. Translated: CASTGDRASTDTQYF.

The V gene is TRBV28, the J gene TRBJ2-3; D call uncertain. CDR1 and CDR2 from the germline V gene are MDHEN and SYDVKM. Trimming took 7 bases from V and 1 from J, leaving 6 bases between them. The CDR3 has 12 residues. The CDR3 DNA sequence: TGTGCCAGCAACTCGCGCACAGATACGCAGTATTTT. Its translation: CASNSRTDTQYF.

The chain links TRBV28 to TRBJ2-7; D not resolved. The germline V and J ends were trimmed by 5 bases and 2 bases, with 7 bases remaining between them. Germline CDR1 MDHEN, CDR2 SYDVKM. The CDR3 has 12 residues. This chain's CDR3 is CASSPWTYEQYF. CDR3 bases: TGTGCCAGCAGTCCGTGGACCTACGAGCAGTACTTC.

This clone was observed a single time. The chain is built from TRBV15 and TRBJ1-5; D perhaps matches TRBD1 (5 bases). Trimming removed 6 bases from V and 6 bases from J, with 15 bases in between. The germline CDR1 and CDR2 sequences are LNHNV and YYDKDF (reference sequence). The CDR3 is made up of 14 amino acids. CDR3 nucleotide sequence: TGTGCCACCAGTTGGAGCGAAGGGGTTCAGCCCCAGCATTTT. Translating gives CATSWSEGVQPQHF. Full variable domain (remainder filled in from reference TRBV15 and TRBJ1-5): DAMVIQNPRYQVTQFGKPVTLSCSQTLNHNVMYWYQQKSSQAPKLLFHYYDKDFNNEADTPDNFQSRRPNTSFCFLDIRSPGLGDTAMYLCATSWSEGVQPQHFGDGTRLSIL.

CDR3 in amino acids: CASSQEAGVNSPLHF. In DNA form, the CDR3 reads TGCGCCAGCAGCCAAGAAGCAGGGGTAAATTCACCCCTCCACTTT. The V and J genes are TRBV4-1 and TRBJ1-6; perhaps TRBD1 as D (6 bases). This CDR3 comprises 15 residues. Deletions cut 0 bases from V and 7 bases from J, with 10 bases between. Germline V gene sequence: CDR1 MGHRA, CDR2 YSYEKL.

The chain recombines TRBV30 with TRBJ2-5, with D perhaps TRBD1 or TRBD2 (6 bases each). The CDR3 length is 13 residues. The V end was cut by 5 bases, the J end by 0 bases, with 10 bases between. CDR1 is GTSNPN and CDR2 is SVGIG in the germline V gene (reference sequence). The CDR3: CAWGGRDQETQYF. CDR3 DNA: TGTGCCTGGGGGGGGCGCGACCAAGAGACCCAGTACTTC.

CDR3 amino acids: CASSDGTTPSYEQYF. The CDR3 region has the DNA TGTGCCAGCAGTGATGGGACAACTCCCTCCTACGAGCAGTACTTC. V gene TRBV2 combines with J gene TRBJ2-7; maybe TRBD1 (6 bases). In germline, CDR1 is SNHLY, CDR2 FYNNEI. V lost 3 bases, J lost 0 bases, and 12 bases lay in between. The CDR3 contains 15 residues.

A remark on this clone: Other nucleotide sequences from this sample produce the same CDR3. The chain has TRBV27 and TRBJ2-7; D is undetermined. Between the trimmed V and J ends, which lost 3 bases and 2 bases, there was a span of 8 bases. Per germline, CDR1 MNHEY and CDR2 SMNVEV (reference sequence). CDR3 length equals 13 residues. CDR3: CASSLAGPYEQYF. In DNA, the CDR3 is TGTGCCAGCAGTTTGGCCGGGCCCTACGAGCAGTACTTC.

V gene TRBV21-1 combines with J gene TRBJ2-2. TRBV21-1 is labeled a pseudogene. The CDR3 length is 17 residues. Here the CDR3 reads CASSNLGRTTNTGELFF. In nucleotides, the CDR3 is TGTGCCAGCAGCAACCTAGGGCGGACCACCAACACCGGGGAGCTGTTTTTT.

This chain connects TRBV19 to TRBJ2-7; the match to TRBD1 covers 7 bases. After removal of 5 bases from V and 3 bases from J, the junction contained 13 bases not matched to a gene. Per germline, CDR1 LNHDA and CDR2 SQIVND (reference sequence). The CDR3 spans 16 residues. The CDR3 region is CASSEIPGQYLYEQYF. DNA of the CDR3: TGTGCCAGTAGTGAAATTCCGGGACAGTACCTCTACGAGCAGTACTTC. Variable domain in full (rest from reference TRBV19 and TRBJ2-7): DGGITQSPKYLFRKEGQNVTLSCEQNLNHDAMYWYRQDPGQGLRLIYYSQIVNDFQKGDIAEGYSVSREKKESFPLTVTSAQKNPTAFYLCASSEIPGQYLYEQYFGPGTRLTVT.

The chain couples TRBV11-3 to TRBJ2-1, with 10 bases fitting TRBD2. CDR1 and CDR2 from the germline V gene are SGHNT and YENEEA. Trimming cost V 5 bases and J 3 bases; bases outside gene matches: 13. The CDR3 extends over 18 amino acids. The CDR3 DNA follows: TGTGCCAGCAGCCAGGGGGGGGCTAGCGGGAGTATCTACAATGAGCAGTTCTTC. Encoded protein: CASSQGGASGSIYNEQFF. The full variable domain, in which reference TRBV11-3 and TRBJ2-1 provide the parts outside the CDR3, is EAGVVQSPRYKIIEKKQPVAFWCNPISGHNTLYWYLQNLGQGPELLIRYENEEAVDDSQLPKDRFSAERLKGVDSTLKIQPAELGDSAVYLCASSQGGASGSIYNEQFFGPGTRLTVL.

The rearrangement links TRBV30 to TRBJ2-3; 11 bases map to TRBD2. V dropped 5 bases and J dropped 6; count of bases not matched to a gene: 7. CDR3 length equals 14 residues. CDR1 is GTSNPN, CDR2 SVGIG, per germline (reference sequence). The CDR3 sequence is CAWRLAGPPDTQYF. For the CDR3, the DNA is TGTGCCTGGCGACTAGCGGGACCCCCGGATACGCAGTATTTT.

This clone was detected only a few times. This sample includes further DNA sequences coding for the same CDR3. The chain uses TRBV5-4 and TRBJ1-2; D not resolved. The V end lost 2 bases, the J end lost 6 bases, and 11 bases lay between the germline ends. Per germline, CDR1 SGHNT and CDR2 YYREEE (reference sequence). The CDR3 runs 13 residues. The CDR3 sequence is CASSFLGSDGYTF. The CDR3 region has the DNA TGTGCCAGCAGCTTTTTGGGGTCCGATGGCTACACCTTC.

A note on this clone: The same CDR3 is also encoded by other DNA sequences in this sample. This chain connects TRBV5-1 to TRBJ2-5, with 7 nucleotides matching TRBD1. CDR1 is SGHRS and CDR2 is YFSETQ in the germline V gene. V lost 0 bases, J lost 5 bases, and 7 bases stayed unmatched. The CDR3 runs 15 residues. The CDR3 protein is CASSLEGGIVETQYF. As DNA, the CDR3 is TGCGCCAGCAGCTTGGAAGGGGGCATCGTGGAGACCCAGTACTTC.

The V gene is TRBV5-8, the J gene TRBJ2-7, with D possibly matching TRBD1 (6 bases). The CDR3 contains 15 residues. V gave up 3 bases and J gave up 3 bases, with 16 bases separating them. Germline V gene sequence: CDR1 SGHTS, CDR2 YDEGEE. The CDR3 loop is CASSSSQGKHYEQYF. In DNA form, the CDR3 reads TGTGCCAGCAGCTCGTCCCAGGGGAAACACTACGAGCAGTACTTC. The full variable domain, its missing parts supplied by reference TRBV5-8 and TRBJ2-7, is EAGVTQSPTHLIKTRGQQATLRCSPISGHTSVYWYQQALGLGLQFLLWYDEGEERNRGNFPPRFSGRQFPNYSSELNVNALELEDSALYLCASSSSQGKHYEQYFGPGTRLTVT.

The genes are TRBV7-9 and TRBJ2-5; TRBD2 matches at 9 bases. The germline CDR1 and CDR2 sequences are SEHNR and FQNEAQ (reference sequence). The trim removed 3 bases at V and 3 bases at J, leaving 8 bases unmatched. The length of the CDR3 is 16 residues. The CDR3 is CASSFSTGLAKETQYF. CDR3 sequence (DNA): TGTGCCAGCAGCTTTAGCACGGGACTAGCCAAAGAGACCCAGTACTTC.

CDR3 sequence reads: CASSIPGLGEQFF. CDR3 sequence (DNA): TGTGCCAGTAGTATTCCCGGGTTGGGTGAGCAGTTCTTC. This chain uses TRBV19 with TRBJ2-1, with D unclear. The V and J ends lost 3 bases and 9 bases respectively, with 12 bases between them. CDR3 length: 13 amino acids. Germline values: CDR1 LNHDA, CDR2 SQIVND (reference sequence).

J is TRBJ2-1 and V is TRBV29-1; D may be TRBD2 (6 bases). Germline V CDR1 and CDR2: SQVTM, ANQGSEA. This CDR3 comprises 11 residues. Trimming pared 0 bases from V and 10 bases from J, leaving 7 bases between. CDR3 protein: CSVEEEGEQFF. CDR3 DNA: TGCAGCGTTGAAGAGGAGGGAGAGCAGTTCTTC.

This clone came up a few times. The rearrangement uses TRBV5-1 and TRBJ2-7, with 11 bases fitting TRBD1. The junction had 2 bases not matched to a gene; V was cut back by 0 bases and J by 3 bases. The CDR3 contains 15 residues. In germline, CDR1 is SGHRS, CDR2 YFSETQ. In DNA form, the CDR3 reads TGCGCCAGCAGCTTGGCCGGGACAGGGGGCTACGAGCAGTACTTC. Amino acid sequence: CASSLAGTGGYEQYF.

The rearrangement joins TRBV7-6 to TRBJ2-5; D is unresolved. Germline CDR1 reads SGHVS; CDR2 reads FNYEAQ. The CDR3 consists of 14 residues. V shed 1 base and J shed 3 bases, with 9 bases lying between them. The chain's CDR3 is CASSLDDLEETQYF. The CDR3 bases are TGTGCCAGCAGCTTAGACGATCTGGAAGAGACCCAGTACTTC.

The V gene is TRBV28, the J gene TRBJ2-5, with D uncertain. Trimming stripped 3 bases from V and 1 base from J, with 9 bases between. Germline loops: CDR1 MDHEN, CDR2 SYDVKM. The CDR3 has 14 amino acids. The CDR3 region is CASSFWAAQETQYF. DNA for the CDR3: TGTGCCAGCAGTTTTTGGGCAGCCCAAGAGACCCAGTACTTC. Drawing the rest from reference TRBV28 and TRBJ2-5, the complete variable domain is DVKVTQSSRYLVKRTGEKVFLECVQDMDHENMFWYRQDPGLGLRLIYFSYDVKMKEKGDIPEGYSVSREKKERFSLILESASTNQTSMYLCASSFWAAQETQYFGPGTRLLVL.

The chain uses TRBV27 and TRBJ2-3; a weak D match, TRBD1 (5 bases). CDR1 and CDR2 (germline): MNHEY, SMNVEV (reference sequence). The CDR3 is 14 amino acids. With 3 bases removed from V and 2 bases from J, the gap between germline ends came to 9 bases. The CDR3 loop reads CASSLLGDTDTQYF. Here the CDR3 DNA reads TGTGCCAGCAGTTTGCTAGGGGACACAGATACGCAGTATTTT.

V and J are TRBV27 and TRBJ2-1, with TRBD2 matching over 7 bases. CDR1 MNHEY and CDR2 SMNVEV come from the germline V gene (reference sequence). With V trimmed by 5 bases and J by 2 bases, 3 bases remained unmatched. The CDR3 covers 14 residues. The CDR3 loop is CASSGGGAYNEQFF. CDR3 nucleotide sequence: TGTGCCAGCAGTGGGGGGGGAGCCTACAATGAGCAGTTCTTC.